Following are 3 T cell receptor beta chains from one sample sequenced in a study of blood T cells in healthy people across ages. Through a sample-barcoded 5' primer and a J-beta primer mix, a second PCR was run for roughly 6 to 11 cycles. TCRdb ran MiXCR on the 5' RACE reads and lists one entry per CDR3 protein. Of roughly 720,000 distinct CDR3 sequences detected, 40% to 65% appear once; the ten largest clones hold roughly 37%. Sequences were obtained from blood. Source of these receptors: a man aged 80 or over in good health.

This clonotype has just a few counts. V is TRBV2 and J is TRBJ1-1; D is undetermined. The germline gives CDR1 SNHLY, CDR2 FYNNEI. V lost 5 bases to trimming and J lost 6 bases, with 7 bases between them. This CDR3 contains 11 residues. CDR3 sequence (DNA): TGTGCCAGCAGTACAGTCGCTGAAGCTTTCTTT. Translated: CASSTVAEAFF.

In this sample, this clonotype turned up a few times. This chain joins TRBV7-9 and TRBJ1-4; possibly TRBD1 for D (6 bases). Germline CDR1 SEHNR, CDR2 FQNEAQ (reference sequence). With 11 bases removed from V and 0 bases from J, the gap between germline ends came to 16 bases. This CDR3 spans 15 amino acids. The CDR3, as DNA: TGTGCCGGCGCCCGGGACACCTCAACTAATGAAAAACTGTTTTTT. Its translation: CAGARDTSTNEKLFF.

The V call is TRBV5-1, the J call TRBJ2-1; 9 bases match TRBD2. This CDR3 comprises 15 residues. CDR1 is SGHRS and CDR2 is YFSETQ in the germline V gene. With V trimmed by 0 bases and J by 6 bases, 4 bases remained unmatched. This CDR3 reads CASSLGAGGANEQFF. In nucleotides, the CDR3 is TGCGCCAGCAGCTTGGGAGCGGGAGGTGCCAATGAGCAGTTCTTC. Supplemented by reference TRBV5-1 and TRBJ2-1, the full variable domain reads KAGVTQTPRYLIKTRGQQVTLSCSPISGHRSVSWYQQTPGQGLQFLFEYFSETQRNKGNFPGRFSGRQFSNSRSEMNVSTLELGDSALYLCASSLGAGGANEQFFGPGTRLTVL.